The 4 T cell receptor beta chains listed next were all sequenced from one sample in a study of Ad26.COV2.S vaccination and SARS-CoV-2 variants. Indicated treatment: over 15 received Ad26.COV2.S at low or high dose, single or two shots; a few received placebo; per-sample allocation not given. Samples analyzed were those drawn on day 63 after the first vaccine or placebo injection. Some clones are missing from TCRdb's copy, which holds only in-frame ones; the method was immunoSEQ multiplex PCR. The table lists fewer than 400,000 clones, less than 90% of them singletons. Sequencing used peripheral blood, obtained in a trial of Ad26.COV2.S vaccine versus placebo. The receptors shown here come from a person between 18 and 60 years old who received the Ad26.COV2.S COVID-19 vaccine or a placebo.

The rearrangement uses TRBV19 and TRBJ2-5, with 8 positions matching TRBD2. This CDR3 contains 15 residues. The trim removed 3 bases at V and 5 bases at J, leaving 8 bases unmatched. From germline, CDR1 is LNHDA and CDR2 SQIVND (reference sequence). The CDR3 reads CASSMILAGKETQYF. CDR3 nucleotides: TGTGCCAGTAGTATGATTCTAGCGGGTAAGGAGACCCAGTACTTC.

The chain has TRBV6-5 and TRBJ1-2, with 7 bases identical to TRBD1. The CDR3 sequence is 15 residues long. The ends lost 6 bases at V and 0 bases at J; junction bases unmatched: 7. Per germline, CDR1 MNHEY and CDR2 SVGAGI. In DNA form, the CDR3 reads TGTGCCAGCAGCCGAAAGGGGACAGCTAACTATGGCTACACCTTC. It codes for CASSRKGTANYGYTF.

This clone was found once. The chain employs TRBV6-1 and TRBJ1-4; D possibly corresponds to TRBD1 (6 bases). The V gene lost 0 bases and the J gene lost 8 bases, with 10 bases spanning the gap. The CDR3 has 14 amino acids. CDR1 and CDR2 (germline): MNHNS, SASEGT. CDR3 nucleotide sequence: TGTGCCAGCAGTGAAGCTAGGACAGACGAAAAACTGTTTTTT. It is translated as CASSEARTDEKLFF.

This clone came up once. This chain uses TRBV19 with TRBJ2-7; 9 positions match TRBD1. The V gene's germline CDR1 is LNHDA and CDR2 SQIVND (reference sequence). This CDR3 comprises 15 residues. The J segment lost 5 bases and the V segment lost 5 bases, leaving 10 bases of the junction unmatched. The DNA for the CDR3 is TGTGCCAGTAGTCAATCCCCGGGACAGGGTGACGAGCAGTACTTC. Residues: CASSQSPGQGDEQYF.